Below are 4 T cell receptor beta chains sequenced from a single sample in a study of blood T cell repertoires in COVID-19. Assay: immunoSEQ multiplex PCR; the TCRdb copy retains only in-frame clones and omits some. The sample includes fewer than 350,000 clones, 85% to 90% of them seen just once. Specimen: peripheral blood. Source of these receptors: a man aged 40-49 years with acute or convalescent COVID-19.

V is TRBV2 and J is TRBJ2-7, with D possibly matching TRBD2 (5 bases). Between the trimmed V and J ends, which lost 6 bases and 9 bases, there was a span of 12 bases. The CDR3 totals 11 residues. Per germline, CDR1 SNHLY and CDR2 FYNNEI. The CDR3 DNA is TGTGCCAGCAGAGCAGGAGAGGGGCAGTACTTC. The encoded protein is CASRAGEGQYF.

The gene calls are TRBV12-3 or TRBV12-4 and TRBJ1-6; D may be TRBD1 (6 bases). Trimming removed 4 bases at V and 10 bases at J, with 8 bases between. This CDR3 has 12 residues. Written as DNA, the CDR3 is TGTGCCAGCAGTTCACAGGGCTCACCCCTCCACTTT. This translates into CASSSQGSPLHF.

This chain uses TRBV5-6 with TRBJ1-2; D gene ambiguous. Germline lookup yields CDR1 SGHDT and CDR2 YYEEEE. V was cut by 0 bases and J by 2 bases, with 8 bases left in between. The CDR3 sequence is 14 residues long. CDR3 nucleotide sequence: TGTGCCAGCAGCTTGGGGAGCACCAACTATGGCTACACCTTC. This gives the protein CASSLGSTNYGYTF.

This clone was recorded once. The V gene is TRBV4-1, the J gene TRBJ2-1; 9 nucleotides agree with TRBD2. Germline trimming cut 2 bases from V and 7 bases from J; bases unmatched to any gene: 6. CDR1 and CDR2 from the germline V gene are MGHRA and YSYEKL. CDR3 length: 15 amino acids. As DNA, the CDR3 is TGCGCCAGCAGCCAAATAGCGGGGGCTGTGAATGAGCAGTTCTTC. Amino acids: CASSQIAGAVNEQFF.